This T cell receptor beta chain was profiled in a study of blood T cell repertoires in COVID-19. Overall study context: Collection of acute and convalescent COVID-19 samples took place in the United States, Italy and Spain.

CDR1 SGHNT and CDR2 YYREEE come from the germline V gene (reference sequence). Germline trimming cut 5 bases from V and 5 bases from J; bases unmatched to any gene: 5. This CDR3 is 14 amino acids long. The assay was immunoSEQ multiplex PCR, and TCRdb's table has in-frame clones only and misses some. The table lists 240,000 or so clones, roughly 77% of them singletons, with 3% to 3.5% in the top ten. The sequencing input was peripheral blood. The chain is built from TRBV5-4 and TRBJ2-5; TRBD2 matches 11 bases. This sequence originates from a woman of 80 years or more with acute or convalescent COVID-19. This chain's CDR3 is CASSYLAGGETQYF. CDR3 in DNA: TGTGCCAGCAGTTACCTAGCGGGGGGTGAGACCCAGTACTTC. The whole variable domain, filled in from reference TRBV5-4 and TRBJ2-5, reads ETGVTQSPTHLIKTRGQQVTLRCSSQSGHNTVSWYQQALGQGPQFIFQYYREEENGRGNFPPRFSGLQFPNYSSELNVNALELDDSALYLCASSYLAGGETQYFGPGTRLLVL.